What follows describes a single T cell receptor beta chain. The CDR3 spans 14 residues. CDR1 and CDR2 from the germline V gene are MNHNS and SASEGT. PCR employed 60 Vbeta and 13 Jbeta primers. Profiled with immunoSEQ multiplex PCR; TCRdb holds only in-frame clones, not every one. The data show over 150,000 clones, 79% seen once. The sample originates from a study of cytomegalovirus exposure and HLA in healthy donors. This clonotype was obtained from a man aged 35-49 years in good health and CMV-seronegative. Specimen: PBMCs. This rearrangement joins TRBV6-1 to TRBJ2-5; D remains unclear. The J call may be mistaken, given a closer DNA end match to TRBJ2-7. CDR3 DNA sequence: TGTGCCAGCAGTGAAGTTAGCTATACGGCCGAGCAGTACTTC. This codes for CASSEVSYTAEQYF.